The clone carrying this TCR beta chain showed up just a few times. Its antigen is currently unknown. This entry comes from a study of T cell repertoires in cytomegalovirus infection. TCRdb reprocessed the reads with MiXCR, giving one entry per CDR3 protein. In the table there are about half a million distinct CDR3 sequences, about 39% of which are singletons. This TCR was sampled from a human donor in good health (CMV status not recorded). Some clones in this sample may be carry-over from other donors' samples. The specimen was cultured PBMCs, collected from culture after CMV antigen stimulation.

For the CDR3, the DNA is TGTGCCAGCAGCTTACCGACAGGGCCTTTGAACGTCCTGACTTTC. This translates into CASSLPTGPLNVLTF. V usage is TRBV7-9 and J usage is TRBJ2-6, with 7 bases lining up with TRBD1. Germline assignment: CDR1 SEHNR and CDR2 FQNEAQ (reference sequence). CDR3 length equals 15 residues. With 2 bases clipped from V and 10 bases from J, the junction kept 8 bases outside the gene matches.